The 3 T cell receptor beta chains below were found in one sample sequenced in a study of blood T cell repertoires in COVID-19. Repertoires were generated with immunoSEQ multiplex PCR, while TCRdb's copy carries only in-frame clones and drops some. The sample lists roughly 290,000 clones; more than 65% were seen once. The sample consisted of peripheral blood. The source is an older person with COVID-19, enrolled during active disease.

The rearrangement uses TRBV2 and TRBJ2-5; the D gene is possibly TRBD1 (5 bases). The CDR3 is made up of 12 amino acids. V was shortened by 6 bases and J by 1 base, with 6 bases between the two germline ends. Germline V lookup: CDR1 SNHLY, CDR2 FYNNEI. CDR3 loop: CASSRVQETQYF. DNA for the CDR3: TGTGCCAGCAGCAGGGTCCAAGAGACCCAGTACTTC.

The chain couples TRBV9 to TRBJ1-4; D unresolved. The germline V and J ends were trimmed by 1 base and 5 bases, with 9 bases remaining between them. Germline V gene data show CDR1 as SGDLS and CDR2 as YYNGEE. The CDR3 covers 14 residues. The CDR3 here is CASSVNTVNEKLFF. DNA for the CDR3: TGTGCCAGCAGCGTAAACACAGTCAATGAAAAACTGTTTTTT.

The CDR3 DNA is TGTGCCAGCAGCGCTACCGGGACACTCCTAGACGAGCAGTACTTC. This encodes CASSATGTLLDEQYF. V usage is TRBV9 and J usage is TRBJ2-7; a possible D gene is TRBD1 (6 bases). This CDR3 contains 15 residues. Germline V gene lookup returns CDR1 SGDLS and CDR2 YYNGEE. Between the trimmed V and J ends, which lost 3 bases and 5 bases, there was a span of 18 bases.